This T cell receptor (beta chain) was recovered during a study of shared clonotypes between healthy human individuals. Germline V gene data show CDR1 as LGHNA and CDR2 as YNFKEQ. Trimming took off 0 bases at V and 2 bases at J, with 10 bases between the two ends. The CDR3 is 16 amino acids. Study findings and constraints: Clonotype sharing levels among donors were expected to vary with sequencing depth.

Libraries were prepared by immunoSEQ multiplex PCR; TCRdb keeps only in-frame clonotypes and omits some of them. Here the sample spans a few million clones, about 92% being singletons. Points on this clone: No antigen is known for it.

This sequence was found in a man aged 18-30 years in good health. Some clones in this sample may be carry-over from other donors' samples. Sequencing input: naive CD4+ T cells from PBMCs. As to subset: CD45RA+ positively selected. The chain joins TRBV4-2 to TRBJ1-4; D is perhaps TRBD1 (5 bases). This CDR3 is CASSQEGTQTNEKLFF. The CDR3 bases are TGTGCCAGCAGCCAAGAGGGGACTCAGACTAATGAAAAACTGTTTTTT.